This note documents a single TCR beta chain sequence. As yet, its antigen is unknown. This sample is drawn from a study of shared clonotypes between healthy human individuals. Only Caucasian adults living in Nashville, Tennessee served as donors. The protocol was immunoSEQ multiplex PCR, while the TCRdb copy is restricted to in-frame clones and leaves out a portion. Of about 1 million clones listed, roughly 70% are singletons. Findings of the study overall: Apart from blood, nothing was sampled; tissue repertoires likely differ.

This CDR3 contains 13 residues. The germline gives CDR1 MNHNY, CDR2 SVGAGI (reference sequence). Unmatched junction bases numbered 8, after V lost 8 bases and J lost 7 bases. The chain combines TRBV6-6 with TRBJ1-2; 9 bases fit TRBD1. The specimen was memory CD4+ T cells sorted from blood. This sample's subset: CD45RA-negative fraction. This clonotype originated in a man between 18 and 29 years old in good health. The CDR3 here is CASSKQGAGGYTF. The CDR3 DNA follows: TGTGCCAGCTCAAAACAGGGGGCTGGTGGCTACACCTTC.